The rows below give T cell receptor beta chains drawn from one sample of a study of T cell responses to AZD1222 COVID-19 vaccine. Assay used: immunoSEQ multiplex PCR; TCRdb lists only in-frame clones, some missing. Of 80,000 to 90,000 clones detected, 85% to 90% appear once; the ten largest clones hold 4% to 5.5%. The sequencing here drew on peripheral blood, taken on day 0 of MenACWY control vaccination. The receptors derive from an adult in good health. Each CDR3 is given with its conserved first and last residue. A D gene is named only where the DNA matches it firmly. The size of a clone is reported for some rows only, either as once, few or many, or as a class for expanded clones.

size	length	D	V	J	DNA	CDR3
NA	15	NA	TRBV15	TRBJ2-7	TGTGCCACCAGCAGAGAAGAGTATCCGGACTACGAGCAGTACTTC	CATSREEYPDYEQYF
NA	17	TRBD2	TRBV5-4	TRBJ2-4	TGTGCCAGCAGCTTTCGGGCTAGCGGGAGACTAAAAAACATTCAGTACTTC	CASSFRASGRLKNIQYF
NA	19	TRBD2	TRBV6-2/TRBV6-3	TRBJ2-7	TGTGCCAGCAGTTCCCTTCCGAGGCCGCCTAGCGGGAGTAGCCACGAGCAGTACTTC	CASSSLPRPPSGSSHEQYF
NA	14	NA	TRBV27	TRBJ2-7	TGTGCCACCTCAGAGGGGAACCCCTCCTACGAGCAGTACTTC	CATSEGNPSYEQYF
NA	14	NA	TRBV7-8	TRBJ2-2	TGTGCCAGCAGCTTAAGGGCCAACACCGGGGAGCTGTTTTTT	CASSLRANTGELFF
NA	16	TRBD1	TRBV6-5	TRBJ2-3	TGTGCCAGCAGTTACTCGGGACAGGGAAGCACAGATACGCAGTATTTT	CASSYSGQGSTDTQYF
NA	15	TRBD2	TRBV7-9	TRBJ2-7	TGTGCCAGCAGCTTCTCGAAGCGGGATTGGTACGAGCAGTACTTC	CASSFSKRDWYEQYF
few	17	NA	TRBV28	TRBJ1-2	TGTGCCAGCAGTTTGGATCTTGGGACCTCCCGGGTGTATGGCTACACCTTC	CASSLDLGTSRVYGYTF
NA	13	NA	TRBV19	TRBJ2-1	TGTGCCAGTAGTGCAGGATGGGGGAATGAGCAGTTCTTC	CASSAGWGNEQFF
NA	12	NA	TRBV27	TRBJ2-1	TGTGCCAGCAGTTTAAAGAACAATGAGCAGTTCTTC	CASSLKNNEQFF
NA	15	TRBD2	TRBV28	TRBJ2-7	TGTGCCAGCAGTACAAGGACTAGCGGGAAGTACGAGCAGTACTTC	CASSTRTSGKYEQYF
NA	14	NA	TRBV29-1	TRBJ1-1	TGCGGCGGGGAGGACAATCCCATGAACACTGAAGCTTTCTTT	CGGEDNPMNTEAFF
NA	14	NA	TRBV6-5	TRBJ2-2	TGTGCCAGCAGTTATAGGCAACAGGGCGGGGAGCTGTTTTTT	CASSYRQQGGELFF
NA	15	NA	TRBV4-1	TRBJ1-5	TGCGCCAGCAGCCAACTAGGGCTTAGCAATCAGCCCCAGCATTTT	CASSQLGLSNQPQHF
NA	16	NA	TRBV7-2	TRBJ2-2	TGTGCCAGCAGCCTCCAGAGTGGCGGGTTTGCCGGGGAGCTGTTTTTT	CASSLQSGGFAGELFF
NA	14	TRBD1	TRBV18	TRBJ1-5	TGTGCCAGCTCACCTACAGGGGACAATCAGCCCCAGCATTTT	CASSPTGDNQPQHF
few	13	NA	TRBV11-3	TRBJ2-7	TGTGCCAGCAGCTTCGACGGGTCCTACGAGCAGTACTTC	CASSFDGSYEQYF
NA	18	TRBD2	TRBV19	TRBJ2-1	TGTGCCAGTAGTACACGGGGACTAGCGGGAGGTGGAGAGAATGAGCAGTTCTTC	CASSTRGLAGGGENEQFF
NA	14	NA	TRBV3-1/TRBV3-2	TRBJ1-2	TGTGCCAGCAGCCAAAGATTCGTAAGCCTTGGCTACACCTTC	CASSQRFVSLGYTF
NA	14	TRBD1	TRBV28	TRBJ1-2	TGTGCCAGCAGTCGGGACAGGGCCCGGTATGGCTACACCTTC	CASSRDRARYGYTF
NA	16	TRBD2	TRBV19	TRBJ2-1	TGTGCCAGTAGTTTCCGACTAGCGGGAGAAGGTAATGAGCAGTTCTTC	CASSFRLAGEGNEQFF
NA	15	NA	TRBV5-5	TRBJ2-7	TGTGCCAGCAGCCGGACTGAGGGGTCCCCCTACGAGCAGTACTTC	CASSRTEGSPYEQYF
NA	13	NA	TRBV29-1	TRBJ1-4	TGCAGCGTTGAAGGGGGTTACGATGAAAAACTGTTTTTT	CSVEGGYDEKLFF
NA	13	NA	TRBV25-1	TRBJ2-2	TGTGCCAGCAGTGTAGGCCTTGGCGGGGAGCTGTTTTTT	CASSVGLGGELFF
NA	13	NA	TRBV7-9	TRBJ2-5	TGTGCCAGCAGCTTAGGGGGAGGAGAGACCCAGTACTTC	CASSLGGGETQYF
NA	13	NA	TRBV6-6	TRBJ1-6	TGTGCCATCGCGAAGAACTATAATTCACCCCTCCACTTT	CAIAKNYNSPLHF
NA	14	TRBD2	TRBV2	TRBJ2-7	TGTGCCAGCCAAGGCGGGAGAGGATCCTACGAGCAGTACTTC	CASQGGRGSYEQYF
NA	13	NA	TRBV18	TRBJ2-1	TGTGCCAGCTCACCACCGGGGGACAATGAGCAGTTCTTC	CASSPPGDNEQFF
few	12	NA	TRBV12-5	TRBJ1-6	TGTGCTAGTGGGCGAGACAATTCACCCCTCCACTTT	CASGRDNSPLHF
NA	15	TRBD1	TRBV30	TRBJ1-3	TGTGCCTGGAGTGTAAAGGGGGCGGCTGGAAACACCATATATTTT	CAWSVKGAAGNTIYF
NA	12	NA	TRBV29-1	TRBJ2-7	TGCAGCGTTGGTGCAGGCAACTACGAGCAGTACTTC	CSVGAGNYEQYF
NA	15	TRBD2	TRBV7-2	TRBJ2-1	TGTGCCAGCAGCACTCCTTTTAGCGGGAACAATGAGCAGTTCTTC	CASSTPFSGNNEQFF